Described below is a single T cell receptor (beta chain) sequence and its context. The antigen this receptor binds is unknown. No base-level quality is on record; no much larger clone is a single base apart. TCRbeta CDR3 regions were amplified from genomic DNA by means of the immunoSEQ Assay, a bias-controlled multiplex PCR. On the study's bioinformatics: The number of nucleated cells in each sample was estimated by amplification of reference gene primers within the assay. To quantify the absolute abundance of each unique TCRbeta CDR3 rearrangement, sequence reads were collapsed and filtered. Productive Simpson clonality was computed per sample as the square root of Simpson's diversity index over productive rearrangements. TCRdb obtained this table from immuneACCESS and retained in-frame rearrangements with V and J assigned. These tables miss some clones; where compared with another copy, unresolved V genes account for less than half of the shortfall, and the remainder is unexplained. V and J calls and clone size are copied from that table; D and trimming were computed from the DNA. This sample holds about 200,000 clones; 70% to 90% were observed only once. Of the sample, 2.4% falls within the top ten clones.

At one collaborating source in Seattle, patients were enrolled during active infection and were followed longitudinally through the course of disease. Each collaborating institution followed its own protocols to collect whole blood in K2EDTA tubes. For TCRbeta analysis, collaborators shipped samples in one of three forms: frozen whole blood, isolated PBMCs, or DNA extracted from either of those sample types. This sample was included in a study of blood T cell repertoires in COVID-19 (dated by TCRdb to 2018 to 2020). Regarding the study in general: Samples from collaborators originated in the United States, Italy and Spain and spanned both the acute and convalescent phases of COVID-19. The samples were drawn from the first 160 participants of the ongoing ImmuneRACE study and from 950 to 1,500 subjects provided by 6 global collaborators. Deeply sampled blood TCRbeta repertoires from subjects exposed to, actively infected with, or recovered from COVID-19 were included in the dataset. The material from the prospective study consisted of cDNA or gDNA derived from T cells, B-cell-depleted T cells, or PBMCs. The sample metadata nearly always contained a de-identified subject ID, COVID-19 status, age in years and sex. The repertoires were made available in a free public database intended to serve as a resource for research on the immune response to SARS-CoV-2. Where HLA class I and class II types were available, the types were taken from metadata supplied by the sample provider, not from assay-based typing. Results and caveats for the whole study, not just this receptor: Clinical and demographic metadata were provided uncurated, with the amount varying by source and participant.

The origin of this receptor is a woman aged 70-85 years with COVID-19, enrolled during active disease. The sample comprised peripheral blood.

The CDR3 reads as follows: CASSGDRDYEQYF. The nucleotide sequence reads TGTGCCAGTAGTGGGGACAGGGACTACGAGCAGTACTTC. Here the chain combines TRBV19 and TRBJ2-7; 9 nucleotides in the junction match TRBD1. V has 5 bases trimmed and J has 3 bases trimmed; junction bases matching no gene number 2. From its cysteine to its phenylalanine, the CDR3 spans 13 amino acids. CDR3 DNA is the only sequence kept; it has 39 bases, read in frame from the first base. The CDR1 and CDR2 encoded by the germline V gene (reference sequence) are LNHDA and SQIVND. Where the CDR3 stops, the reference TRBV19 and TRBJ2-7 genes take over; the full variable domain is DGGITQSPKYLFRKEGQNVTLSCEQNLNHDAMYWYRQDPGQGLRLIYYSQIVNDFQKGDIAEGYSVSREKKESFPLTVTSAQKNPTAFYLCASSGDRDYEQYFGPGTRLTVT.